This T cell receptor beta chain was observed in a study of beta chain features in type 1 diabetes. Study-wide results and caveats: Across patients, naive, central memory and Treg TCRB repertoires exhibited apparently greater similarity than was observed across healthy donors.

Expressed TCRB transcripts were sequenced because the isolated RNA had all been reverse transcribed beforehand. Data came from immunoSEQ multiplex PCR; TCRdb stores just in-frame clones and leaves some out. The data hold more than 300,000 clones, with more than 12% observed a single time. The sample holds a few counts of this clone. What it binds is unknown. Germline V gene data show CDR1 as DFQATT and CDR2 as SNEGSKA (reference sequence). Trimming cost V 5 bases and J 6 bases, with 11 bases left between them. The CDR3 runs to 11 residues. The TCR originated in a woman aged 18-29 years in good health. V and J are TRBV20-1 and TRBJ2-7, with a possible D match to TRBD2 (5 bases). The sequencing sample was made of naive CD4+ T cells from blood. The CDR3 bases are TGCAGTGCTGGAGCGGCGGTCGAGCAGTACTTC. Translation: CSAGAAVEQYF.